The table lists the clone carrying this T cell receptor beta chain with a few counts. Its antigen is currently unknown. The sample belongs to a study of response to subunit inactivated influenza vaccine. In TCRdb, the RT-PCR reads were re-called with MiXCR into one record per CDR3 protein. The table lists about half a million distinct CDR3 sequences, about 25% of them singletons. V was clipped by 1 base and J by 1 base; unmatched bases: 6. The CDR3 covers 16 residues. The germline gives CDR1 MNHEY, CDR2 SMNVEV (reference sequence). Study-wide points: A suggestion made by the authors is that each seasonal influenza vaccination recruits few new T cells.

The chain is built from TRBV27 and TRBJ2-7; 8 bases agree with TRBD1. The sequence was obtained from a man aged 50 or older who received an inactivated influenza vaccine. Sequencing was performed on CD4+ T cells sorted from PBMCs, taken about 5 days after vaccination. CDR3 loop: CASSLLSQGASYEQYF. The DNA of the CDR3 is TGTGCCAGCAGTTTATTATCGCAGGGGGCTTCCTACGAGCAGTACTTC.